This T cell receptor (beta chain) originates from a study of T-cell reconstitution after alpha-beta-depleted transplantation in children. Trimming removed 10 bases from V and 0 bases from J, with 19 bases in between. Germline CDR1 and CDR2: LGHDT and YNNKEL (reference sequence). The CDR3 is 17 residues long. Unique molecular identifiers tagged the TCRbeta library. TCRdb analysed the PCR reads with MiXCR anew, one entry per CDR3 protein. The repertoire holds over 150,000 distinct CDR3 sequences, around 10% seen once, with around 14% in the top ten. Details on this clonotype: What it binds is unknown. Since a much larger clone is just one base distant, this may be a read error.

Regarding the study as a whole: The high TCRbeta diversity at day 60 in some patients came from surviving recipient T cells and thymic progenitors. Newly produced T cells mostly accounted for T-cell counts and diversity one year post-transplant. Alpha-beta T cells present about two months after transplant were reported to originate from several hundred expanded graft clones.

The origin of this receptor is a boy aged 2 to 10 with acute myeloid leukemia, due to receive a stem cell transplant. This chain joins TRBV3-1 and TRBJ2-6; maybe TRBD1 (6 bases). The input for sequencing was PBMCs, taken before TCRalphabeta/CD19-depleted stem cell transplant. CDR3 protein: CAICPVQGNSGANVLTF. The DNA for the CDR3 is TGTGCCATCTGCCCAGTGCAGGGGAACTCTGGGGCCAACGTCCTGACTTTC.